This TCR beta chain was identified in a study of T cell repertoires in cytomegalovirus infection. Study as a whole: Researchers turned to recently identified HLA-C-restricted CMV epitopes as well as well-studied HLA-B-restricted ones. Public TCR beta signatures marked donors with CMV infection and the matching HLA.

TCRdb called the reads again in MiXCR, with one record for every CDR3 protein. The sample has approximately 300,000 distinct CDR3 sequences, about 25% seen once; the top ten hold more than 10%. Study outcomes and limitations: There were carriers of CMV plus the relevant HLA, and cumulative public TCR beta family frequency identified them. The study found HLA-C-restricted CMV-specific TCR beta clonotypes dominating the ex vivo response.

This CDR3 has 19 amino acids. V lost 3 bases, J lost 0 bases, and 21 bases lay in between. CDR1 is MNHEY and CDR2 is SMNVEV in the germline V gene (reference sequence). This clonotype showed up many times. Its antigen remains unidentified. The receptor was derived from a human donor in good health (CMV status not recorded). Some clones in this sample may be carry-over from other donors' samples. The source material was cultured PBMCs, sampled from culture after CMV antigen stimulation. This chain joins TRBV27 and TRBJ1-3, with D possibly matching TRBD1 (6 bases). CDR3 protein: CASSFFIRDTFHSGNTIYF. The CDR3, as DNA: TGTGCCAGCAGTTTTTTTATTCGGGACACCTTTCACTCTGGAAACACCATATATTTT.